A selection of T cell receptor beta chains follows, all from one sample in a study of blood T cell repertoires in COVID-19. This table comes from immunoSEQ multiplex PCR, and its TCRdb copy is limited to in-frame clones, with some not included. This table holds fewer than 300,000 clones, around 85% found once. The sample comprised PBMCs or T cells enriched from blood (not recorded which). These receptors came from a woman aged 45-65 years who had recovered from COVID-19. The CDR3 runs from the conserved cysteine through the conserved F or W. A D gene is named only where the DNA matches it firmly. Size values are once, few and many counts, or a class for expanded clones, and some rows have none.

D gene,V gene,clone size,J gene,CDR3 length,CDR3 protein,CDR3 DNA
TRBD1,TRBV2,.,TRBJ1-5,14,CASVGQAGRQPQHF,TGTGCCAGCGTGGGACAGGCAGGACGGCAGCCCCAGCATTTT
.,TRBV2,.,TRBJ2-5,14,CASSVFMGVETQYF,TGTGCCAGCAGTGTCTTTATGGGAGTAGAGACCCAGTACTTC
.,TRBV6-2/TRBV6-3,.,TRBJ1-2,14,CASSSEPGGYGYTF,TGTGCCAGCAGTTCTGAACCGGGAGGCTATGGCTACACCTTC
.,TRBV29-1,few,TRBJ2-3,13,CSVRTASTDTQYF,TGCAGCGTCCGGACAGCCAGCACAGATACGCAGTATTTT
TRBD1,TRBV6-5,.,TRBJ1-2,14,CASSGTVGANGYTF,TGTGCCAGCAGCGGGACAGTAGGGGCCAATGGCTACACCTTC
TRBD1,TRBV2,few,TRBJ2-1,10,CASIGTGTFF,TGTGCCAGCATCGGGACAGGGACTTTCTTC
.,TRBV12-3/TRBV12-4,.,TRBJ1-1,13,CASSFDRNTEAFF,TGTGCCAGCAGCTTCGACAGGAACACTGAAGCTTTCTTT
.,TRBV11-3,.,TRBJ2-3,14,CASSITGLTDTQYF,TGTGCCAGCAGCATCACAGGGCTCACAGATACGCAGTATTTT
TRBD1,TRBV5-4,.,TRBJ2-7,14,CASSTGTEPYEQYF,TGTGCCAGCAGCACCGGGACAGAACCTTACGAGCAGTACTTC
TRBD1,TRBV2,once,TRBJ1-1,17,CASSPLWDRGPRTEAFF,TGTGCCAGCAGTCCCCTTTGGGACAGGGGGCCTCGCACTGAAGCTTTCTTT
.,TRBV25-1,.,TRBJ1-3,14,CASSDGTRGNTIYF,TGTGCCAGCAGTGATGGGACACGTGGAAACACCATATATTTT
.,TRBV7-8,.,TRBJ1-4,14,CASSPAYTDEKLFF,TGTGCCAGCAGCCCCGCTTATACGGATGAAAAACTGTTTTTT
.,TRBV6-2/TRBV6-3,.,TRBJ1-1,13,CASSRRGNTEAFF,TGTGCCAGCAGTCGACGGGGGAACACTGAAGCTTTCTTT
.,TRBV19,.,TRBJ1-1,14,CASRLDSLSTEAFF,TGTGCCAGTAGGTTGGACAGTCTTAGCACTGAAGCTTTCTTT
.,TRBV6-5,few,TRBJ1-3,14,CASRQSSGYNTIYF,TGTGCCAGCAGGCAATCTTCAGGGTACAACACCATATATTTT
.,TRBV29-1,.,TRBJ1-1,14,CSVGFRGRNTEAFF,TGCAGCGTTGGGTTCAGGGGCCGGAACACTGAAGCTTTCTTT
.,TRBV7-9,.,TRBJ1-5,18,CASSLGLGHAGGNQPQHF,TGTGCCAGCAGCTTAGGACTAGGGCACGCCGGCGGCAATCAGCCCCAGCATTTT
.,TRBV12-5,.,TRBJ2-3,14,CASLAGVQTDTQYF,TGTGCTAGCTTGGCCGGGGTGCAAACAGATACGCAGTATTTT
TRBD1,TRBV30,.,TRBJ1-5,15,CAWSPLDRESQPQHF,TGTGCCTGGAGTCCCCTGGACAGGGAGAGTCAGCCCCAGCATTTT
TRBD2,TRBV3-1/TRBV3-2,once,TRBJ2-1,16,CASSQDSSGGYNEQFF,TGTGCCAGCAGCCAAGATTCCAGCGGGGGCTACAATGAGCAGTTCTTC
TRBD2,TRBV27,.,TRBJ2-2,15,CASSSLAGGTGELFF,TGTGCCAGCAGCTCACTAGCGGGAGGTACCGGGGAGCTGTTTTTT
TRBD1,TRBV27,.,TRBJ1-2,13,CASGTVLGYGYTF,TGTGCCAGCGGGACAGTCCTGGGCTATGGCTACACCTTC
.,TRBV2,.,TRBJ1-1,11,CASTRNTEAFF,TGTGCCAGCACCAGGAACACTGAAGCTTTCTTT
TRBD1,TRBV11-2,once,TRBJ2-4,15,CASSLGTDSKNIQYF,TGTGCCAGCAGCCTCGGGACAGACAGCAAAAACATTCAGTACTTC
.,TRBV27,few,TRBJ2-1,14,CASSSAGAYNEQFF,TGTGCCAGCAGTTCAGCAGGCGCCTACAATGAGCAGTTCTTC
.,TRBV21-1,.,TRBJ1-2,14,CASNVVCQGAGYTF,TGTGCCAGCAACGTCGTGTGCCAGGGGGCCGGCTACACCTTC
.,TRBV21-1,.,TRBJ2-1,15,CASRVGREAGNEQFF,TGTGCCAGCAGAGTCGGGCGGGAGGCGGGGAATGAGCAGTTCTTC
TRBD1,TRBV2,.,TRBJ1-1,14,CASSVGTANRGAFF,TGTGCCAGCAGTGTTGGGACAGCAAACCGGGGAGCTTTCTTT
TRBD1,TRBV7-6,.,TRBJ2-7,14,CASSFGDSSYEQYF,TGTGCCAGCAGCTTCGGGGACAGCTCCTACGAGCAGTACTTC
TRBD2,TRBV3-1/TRBV3-2,.,TRBJ2-5,17,CASSQDASGGAASTQYF,TGTGCCAGCAGCCAAGATGCTAGCGGGGGGGCAGCGTCTACCCAGTACTTC
TRBD2,TRBV5-1,.,TRBJ2-3,16,CASSQRRDYSTDTQYF,TGCGCCAGCAGCCAACGCCGGGACTATAGCACAGATACGCAGTATTTT